The 13 T cell receptor beta chains in this list originate from one sample, sequenced in a study of identical twins. TCRdb reprocessed the 5' RACE reads with MiXCR, giving one entry per CDR3 protein. The table has over 600,000 distinct CDR3 sequences, over 20% seen once; the top ten hold roughly 4.3%. These data were also reused for a study on T cells expressing NK-cell markers.

The sample taken for sequencing was PBMCs. The receptors stem from a woman aged 18-35 years in good health.

The CDR3 nucleotides read TGCGCCAGCAGCCAAGAACCAAGGTCTAGCGGGAGGGCCAGCTCCTACAATGAGCAGTTCTTC. Protein sequence: CASSQEPRSSGRASSYNEQFF. V usage is TRBV4-1 and J usage is TRBJ2-1; 12 nucleotides match TRBD2. This CDR3 spans 21 amino acids. V was pared by 0 bases and J by 0 bases, with 12 bases of the junction left unmatched. CDR1 and CDR2 from the germline V gene are MGHRA and YSYEKL.

V is TRBV30 and J is TRBJ2-1, with TRBD2 identical over 8 bases. V trimming: 5 bases; J trimming: 0 bases; junction bases outside the gene matches: 6. The V gene's germline CDR1 is GTSNPN and CDR2 SVGIG (reference sequence). CDR3 length: 15 amino acids. DNA of the CDR3: TGTGCCTGGGCCACTAGCGGAAGCTCCTACAATGAGCAGTTCTTC. Translating gives CAWATSGSSYNEQFF.

Only a few counts were recorded for this clonotype. The J gene is TRBJ2-6, the V gene TRBV4-1; tentatively, D is TRBD1 (5 bases). V lost 5 bases and J lost 0, with 14 bases in between. The germline gives CDR1 MGHRA, CDR2 YSYEKL. This CDR3 contains 17 residues. The CDR3 coding sequence is TGCGCCAGCAGCAAGCTCCCAGGGAACTCTGGGGCCAACGTCCTGACTTTC. Translated: CASSKLPGNSGANVLTF.

The J gene is TRBJ2-3, the V gene TRBV10-1; D may be TRBD1 (5 bases). The CDR3 totals 14 residues. Germline CDR1 WNHNN, CDR2 SYGVQD (reference sequence). V dropped 4 bases and J dropped 4 bases, with 12 bases sitting between them. The CDR3 region is CASSGGRNPDTQYF. As DNA, the CDR3 is TGCGCCAGCAGTGGGGGCCGAAACCCAGATACGCAGTATTTT.

Here the CDR3 reads CASRRLAGVSNEQFF. CDR3 bases: TGTGCCAGCAGAAGACTAGCGGGAGTTAGCAATGAGCAGTTCTTC. The chain recombines TRBV6-1 with TRBJ2-1; the match to TRBD2 covers 12 bases. The V and J ends lost 6 bases and 6 bases, in that order; junction bases with no gene match: 6. The CDR3 extends over 15 amino acids. Germline values: CDR1 MNHNS, CDR2 SASEGT.

The chain carries TRBV5-5 and TRBJ2-1; the D is unclear. The V end lost 0 bases, the J end lost 10 bases, and 8 bases lay between the germline ends. The CDR3 length is 12 residues. The germline V gene has CDR1 SGHKS and CDR2 YYEKEE (reference sequence). This CDR3 is CASSLVVAEQFF. The CDR3, as DNA: TGTGCCAGCAGCTTGGTCGTGGCGGAGCAGTTCTTC.

This clonotype has only a few counts. The chain joins TRBV5-1 to TRBJ2-1, with D uncertain. The length of the CDR3 is 13 residues. Germline CDR1 SGHRS, CDR2 YFSETQ. Trimming took 2 bases from V and 6 from J, leaving 9 bases between them. Written as DNA, the CDR3 is TGCGCCAGCAGCTTCGTGACGGGCAATGAGCAGTTCTTC. Its translation is CASSFVTGNEQFF.

The J gene is TRBJ2-7, the V gene TRBV25-1, with D possibly matching TRBD2 (6 bases). The germline V gene has CDR1 MGHDK and CDR2 SYGVNS. CDR3 length: 13 amino acids. Deletions cut 4 bases from V and 4 bases from J, with 11 bases between. The CDR3 spells CASSGPGRYEQYF. The CDR3 bases are TGTGCCAGCAGTGGACCCGGGAGATACGAGCAGTACTTC.

This clonotype was counted a few times. The J gene is TRBJ2-7, the V gene TRBV20-1; 9 positions agree with TRBD1. Germline trimming cut 3 bases from V and 4 bases from J; bases unmatched to any gene: 4. The CDR3 length is 13 residues. CDR1 DFQATT and CDR2 SNEGSKA come from the germline V gene (reference sequence). As DNA, the CDR3 is TGCAGTGCTAGTCGGACAGGGGATTACGAGCAGTACTTC. Encoded protein: CSASRTGDYEQYF.

This clonotype was seen a handful of times. The chain uses TRBV10-3 and TRBJ2-7, with D possibly matching TRBD1 (5 bases). In germline, CDR1 is ENHRY, CDR2 SYGVKD. The CDR3 covers 13 residues. The V gene lost 4 bases and the J gene lost 2 bases, with 9 bases spanning the gap. CDR3 sequence: CAISATVTYEQYF. In DNA form, the CDR3 reads TGTGCCATCAGTGCGACAGTGACCTACGAGCAGTACTTC.

The chain couples TRBV6-1 to TRBJ2-3; 9 nucleotides line up with TRBD2. Germline V gives CDR1 MNHNS, CDR2 SASEGT. V lost 2 bases and J lost 1; bases outside the gene matches: 7. There are 17 residues in the CDR3. CDR3 in amino acids: CASSEYIAGVGTDTQYF. CDR3 nucleotide sequence: TGTGCCAGCAGTGAATATATAGCGGGAGTCGGCACAGATACGCAGTATTTT.

V gene TRBV6-2 or TRBV6-3 combines with J gene TRBJ2-1, with D possibly being TRBD2 (6 bases). The V gene's germline CDR1 is MNHEY and CDR2 SVGEGT. Deletions cut 4 bases from V and 8 bases from J, with 18 bases between. The CDR3 covers 15 residues. CDR3 bases: TGTGCCAGCAGTTTGGCAGGGAGGCAAGGCGATGAGCAGTTCTTC. As protein: CASSLAGRQGDEQFF.

CDR3 in DNA: TGTGCCAGCAGCCAAGTAGGGGAGAATGAGCAGTTCTTC. Translated: CASSQVGENEQFF. The J gene is TRBJ2-1, the V gene TRBV4-2; D is possibly TRBD1 or TRBD2 (5 bases each). Deletions cut 1 base from V and 7 bases from J, with 8 bases between. The CDR3 length is 13 residues. Germline CDR1 and CDR2: LGHNA and YNFKEQ.